The rows below give T cell receptor beta chains drawn from one sample of a study of metastatic and nonmetastatic thyroid tumors. From the PCR reads, TCRdb re-called clones with MiXCR. The sample has 29,000 or so clones; roughly 4.2% are singletons. Sequenced material: blood. The receptors here all came from a female donor with papillary thyroid cancer or a benign thyroid nodule (not recorded which). Some clones in this sample may be carry-over from other donors' samples. The CDR3 runs from the conserved cysteine through the conserved F or W. A D gene is named only where the DNA matches it firmly. Expanded clones are given a class, and other clones once, few, many or no size at all.

size: many
J: TRBJ1-2
D: .
V: TRBV7-9
CDR3: CASSLEYEGSGYTF
DNA: TGTGCCAGCAGCTTAGAGTATGAGGGGAGCGGCTACACCTTC

size: many
J: TRBJ2-7
D: .
V: TRBV11-3
CDR3: CASSSSNDEQYF
DNA: TGTGCCAGCAGCTCCAGTAATGACGAGCAGTACTTC

size: .
J: TRBJ1-5
D: TRBD1
V: TRBV7-2
CDR3: CASSLGQSNQPQHF
DNA: TGTGCCAGCAGCCTGGGACAGAGCAATCAGCCCCAGCATTTT

size: medium-sized
J: TRBJ2-2
D: .
V: TRBV27
CDR3: CASSLLASTGELFF
DNA: TGTGCCAGCAGTTTACTAGCGAGTACCGGGGAGCTGTTTTTT

size: .
J: TRBJ1-1
D: .
V: TRBV28
CDR3: CASSYPGFQNAFF
DNA: TGTGCCAGCAGTTACCCGGGATTCCAGAACGCTTTCTTT

size: .
J: TRBJ2-3
D: .
V: TRBV6-1
CDR3: CASQGYRDTQYF
DNA: TGTGCCAGCCAGGGTTATAGAGATACGCAGTATTTT

size: many
J: TRBJ1-1
D: .
V: TRBV7-9
CDR3: CASSLQGNTEAFF
DNA: TGTGCCAGCAGCTTACAAGGTAATACTGAAGCTTTCTTT

size: .
J: TRBJ2-7
D: TRBD1
V: TRBV6-5
CDR3: CASIRNRQGAYEQYF
DNA: TGTGCCAGCATTAGAAACAGACAGGGGGCCTACGAGCAGTACTTC

size: few
J: TRBJ2-7
D: .
V: TRBV20-1
CDR3: CSASDQGGYEQYF
DNA: TGCAGTGCTAGTGATCAGGGAGGATACGAGCAGTACTTC

size: many
J: TRBJ2-4
D: .
V: TRBV5-1
CDR3: CASSLDGAKNIQYF
DNA: TGCGCCAGCAGCTTGGATGGAGCCAAAAACATTCAGTACTTC

size: .
J: TRBJ2-2
D: .
V: TRBV7-8
CDR3: CAVGSVRSGELFF
DNA: TGTGCAGTGGGTAGCGTGAGGTCCGGGGAGCTGTTTTTT

size: many
J: TRBJ1-3
D: TRBD1
V: TRBV19
CDR3: CASSRDRGTASGNTIYF
DNA: TGTGCCAGTAGCAGAGACAGGGGGACCGCCTCTGGAAACACCATATATTTT

size: many
J: TRBJ2-7
D: .
V: TRBV7-9
CDR3: CASSFTRSGEQYF
DNA: TGTGCCAGCAGCTTTACCAGGTCGGGCGAGCAGTACTTC

size: medium-sized
J: TRBJ2-1
D: TRBD1
V: TRBV6-1
CDR3: CASRGQVPSSYNEQFF
DNA: TGTGCCAGCAGGGGACAGGTCCCGAGCTCCTACAATGAGCAGTTCTTC

size: many
J: TRBJ2-3
D: TRBD2
V: TRBV5-5
CDR3: CASEGGSGDTQYF
DNA: TGTGCCAGCGAAGGCGGGAGTGGAGATACGCAGTATTTT

size: .
J: TRBJ2-7
D: .
V: TRBV6-1
CDR3: CASSETDFISYEQYF
DNA: TGTGCCAGCAGTGAGACAGACTTTATCTCCTACGAGCAGTACTTC

size: .
J: TRBJ2-3
D: .
V: TRBV7-8
CDR3: CASSLVRGRGTDTQYF
DNA: TGTGCCAGCAGCTTAGTCAGGGGAAGGGGCACAGATACGCAGTATTTT

size: .
J: TRBJ2-2
D: TRBD1
V: TRBV2
CDR3: CASSPGTGDTGELFF
DNA: TGTGCCAGCAGTCCCGGGACAGGGGACACCGGGGAGCTGTTTTTT

size: .
J: TRBJ2-1
D: .
V: TRBV19
CDR3: CASNAGTAYNEQFF
DNA: TGTGCCAGTAATGCCGGGACCGCCTACAATGAGCAGTTCTTC

size: many
J: TRBJ2-2
D: TRBD2
V: TRBV2
CDR3: CASTRGLAGAENTGELFF
DNA: TGTGCCAGCACCAGAGGACTAGCGGGAGCCGAGAACACCGGGGAGCTGTTTTTT

size: few
J: TRBJ2-3
D: .
V: TRBV5-1
CDR3: CASSLAGFNTQYF
DNA: TGCGCCAGCAGCTTGGCAGGGTTTAATACGCAGTATTTT

size: many
J: TRBJ1-3
D: .
V: TRBV7-2
CDR3: CASSLQPGHRMAIYF
DNA: TGTGCCAGCAGCTTACAACCGGGACACCGGATGGCCATATATTTT

size: many
J: TRBJ2-5
D: TRBD2
V: TRBV4-2
CDR3: CASSLRLAAPEETQYF
DNA: TGTGCCAGCAGCCTCCGACTAGCGGCCCCGGAAGAGACCCAGTACTTC

size: .
J: TRBJ2-7
D: .
V: TRBV27
CDR3: CASSWAGSSYEQYF
DNA: TGTGCCAGCAGTTGGGCAGGGAGCTCCTATGAGCAGTACTTC

size: few
J: TRBJ2-5
D: TRBD2
V: TRBV7-9
CDR3: CASSFPTSGEETQYF
DNA: TGTGCCAGCAGCTTCCCGACTAGCGGGGAAGAGACCCAGTACTTC

size: few
J: TRBJ2-3
D: TRBD2
V: TRBV6-1
CDR3: CVSSEALRRRGTDTQYF
DNA: TGTGTCAGCAGTGAAGCGCTTCGGCGGCGGGGGACAGATACGCAGTATTTT

size: many
J: TRBJ2-1
D: TRBD1
V: TRBV9
CDR3: CASSALGTGYNEQFF
DNA: TGTGCCAGCAGCGCTCTCGGGACAGGCTACAATGAGCAGTTCTTC

size: many
J: TRBJ2-5
D: .
V: TRBV9
CDR3: CASSPRVGAAQETQYF
DNA: TGTGCCAGCAGCCCCCGTGTTGGAGCGGCCCAAGAGACCCAGTACTTC

size: .
J: TRBJ2-5
D: TRBD1
V: TRBV6-1
CDR3: CASIGGQGVTTQYF
DNA: TGTGCCAGCATCGGCGGACAGGGGGTAACGACGCAGTACTTC

size: many
J: TRBJ2-7
D: .
V: TRBV5-1
CDR3: CASSFQTDRYEQYF
DNA: TGCGCCAGCAGCTTCCAGACAGACCGCTACGAGCAGTACTTC

size: medium-sized
J: TRBJ2-7
D: .
V: TRBV6-5
CDR3: CASSYYGAGEQYF
DNA: TGTGCCAGCAGTTACTATGGGGCAGGGGAGCAGTACTTC

size: few
J: TRBJ2-3
D: .
V: TRBV28
CDR3: CASSLFDIRGAQYF
DNA: TGTGCCAGCAGTTTATTTGATATTCGGGGTGCGCAGTATTTT

size: .
J: TRBJ1-4
D: TRBD1
V: TRBV6-1
CDR3: CASSEGQGFEKLFF
DNA: TGTGCCAGCAGTGAAGGACAGGGGTTTGAAAAACTGTTTTTT

size: many
J: TRBJ2-7
D: .
V: TRBV7-9
CDR3: CASSLANYEQYF
DNA: TGTGCCAGCAGCTTAGCGAATTACGAGCAGTACTTC

size: .
J: TRBJ2-7
D: .
V: TRBV24-1
CDR3: CATSDGGSYEQYF
DNA: TGTGCCACCAGTGATGGGGGCTCCTACGAGCAGTACTTC

size: few
J: TRBJ2-7
D: TRBD1
V: TRBV5-1
CDR3: CASSFATGTGGSYEQYF
DNA: TGCGCCAGCAGCTTCGCTACCGGGACAGGAGGATCCTACGAGCAGTACTTC

size: .
J: TRBJ2-4
D: .
V: TRBV20-1
CDR3: CSARDLEAMDIQYF
DNA: TGCAGTGCTAGAGATCTTGAGGCGATGGACATTCAGTACTTC

size: many
J: TRBJ2-7
D: TRBD2
V: TRBV20-1
CDR3: CSLGEGTSGRGEQYF
DNA: TGCAGCCTCGGGGAGGGGACTAGCGGGAGAGGAGAGCAGTACTTC

size: .
J: TRBJ1-2
D: .
V: TRBV19
CDR3: CVSSTALRQDDYTF
DNA: TGTGTCAGTAGCACCGCCTTACGCCAAGATGACTACACCTTC

size: few
J: TRBJ2-5
D: TRBD1
V: TRBV13
CDR3: CASSSIGTGLRETQYF
DNA: TGTGCCAGCAGCTCAATTGGGACAGGTCTGCGGGAGACCCAGTACTTC

size: many
J: TRBJ2-7
D: .
V: TRBV5-6
CDR3: CASSLVNSYEQYF
DNA: TGTGCCAGCAGCTTGGTCAACTCCTACGAGCAGTACTTC

size: medium-sized
J: TRBJ2-1
D: .
V: TRBV28
CDR3: CASQDGYSYNEQFF
DNA: TGTGCCAGCCAAGACGGGTACTCCTACAATGAGCAGTTCTTC

size: medium-sized
J: TRBJ1-2
D: .
V: TRBV28
CDR3: CASSSGQGPYGYTF
DNA: TGTGCCAGCAGTTCGGGGCAGGGGCCCTATGGCTACACCTTC

size: few
J: TRBJ1-5
D: .
V: TRBV27
CDR3: CASSLGTWQPQHF
DNA: TGTGCCAGCAGTCTCGGGACTTGGCAGCCCCAGCATTTT

size: few
J: TRBJ2-5
D: .
V: TRBV6-2/TRBV6-3
CDR3: CASSPPGQRGPLETQYF
DNA: TGTGCCAGCAGTCCCCCGGGGCAGCGCGGTCCATTAGAGACCCAGTACTTC

size: .
J: TRBJ2-2
D: .
V: TRBV7-2
CDR3: CASSISLHTGELFF
DNA: TGTGCCAGCAGCATTAGTCTTCACACCGGGGAGCTGTTTTTT

size: few
J: TRBJ2-2
D: .
V: TRBV7-8
CDR3: CASSPVGRTLNTGELFF
DNA: TGTGCCAGCAGCCCAGTGGGTAGGACTCTCAACACCGGGGAGCTGTTTTTT

size: few
J: TRBJ2-7
D: .
V: TRBV3-1
CDR3: CASSQGLGEQYF
DNA: TGTGCCAGCAGCCAAGGACTGGGCGAGCAGTACTTC

size: .
J: TRBJ2-3
D: .
V: TRBV6-1
CDR3: CVGSVTDTQYF
DNA: TGTGTCGGCAGCGTCACAGATACGCAGTATTTT

size: few
J: TRBJ1-2
D: .
V: TRBV4-1
CDR3: CASSQFVQGTGYTF
DNA: TGCGCCAGCAGCCAATTCGTACAGGGAACTGGCTACACCTTC

size: few
J: TRBJ1-1
D: TRBD1
V: TRBV6-6
CDR3: CASSYSIGGQAFF
DNA: TGTGCCAGCAGTTACTCGATAGGGGGCCAAGCTTTCTTT

size: medium-sized
J: TRBJ1-6
D: TRBD1
V: TRBV28
CDR3: CASSLTGLHSPLHF
DNA: TGTGCCAGCAGTTTGACAGGGCTGCACTCACCCCTCCACTTT

size: medium-sized
J: TRBJ2-3
D: .
V: TRBV2
CDR3: CASMRGDIAPGTQYF
DNA: TGTGCCAGCATGCGAGGGGATATAGCCCCCGGCACGCAGTATTTT

size: many
J: TRBJ2-1
D: .
V: TRBV28
CDR3: CASSYRAFTGLIYNEQFF
DNA: TGTGCCAGCAGTTATCGGGCCTTTACAGGGTTGATCTACAATGAGCAGTTCTTC

size: many
J: TRBJ2-7
D: .
V: TRBV7-8
CDR3: CASSLAGGPYEQYF
DNA: TGTGCCAGCAGCTTAGCTGGGGGCCCCTACGAGCAGTACTTC